Each of the 23 T cell receptor beta chains below was sequenced from the same sample in a study of shared clonotypes between healthy human individuals. Naive CD8 cells lacked CD45RO and underwent positive selection for CCR7, leaving out terminally differentiated effector memory CD45RA+ cells. Here immunoSEQ multiplex PCR was the method, and the copy in TCRdb shows in-frame clones only, minus some. The table includes hundreds of thousands of clones, 95% to 97% detected once. The sample was naive CD8+ T cells sorted from blood. Receptors originate from a woman under 40 in good health.

The V gene is TRBV7-8, the J gene TRBJ2-6; 8 nucleotides agree with TRBD1. CDR3 size: 17 residues. V gave up 5 bases and J gave up 1 base; unmatched junction bases: 7. Germline V gives CDR1 SGHVS, CDR2 FQNEAQ. In nucleotides, the CDR3 is TGTGCCAGCAGCGACCCGGGACAGGCTTCTGGGGCCAACGTCCTGACTTTC. Protein product: CASSDPGQASGANVLTF.

This clone came up a few times. The chain employs TRBV9 and TRBJ1-1; D is uncertain. Germline V gene data show CDR1 as SGDLS and CDR2 as YYNGEE. V was cut by 5 bases and J by 0 bases, with 11 bases left in between. The CDR3 has 14 residues. This CDR3 reads CASSLDALNTEAFF. The CDR3 DNA reads as TGTGCCAGCAGTTTGGACGCACTGAACACTGAAGCTTTCTTT.

V is TRBV5-6 and J is TRBJ1-1; D might be TRBD1 (5 bases). V lost 2 bases and J 4 bases, leaving 6 bases between the germline ends. The CDR3 runs to 12 residues. Per germline, CDR1 SGHDT and CDR2 YYEEEE. This chain's CDR3 is CASSFDSTEAFF. The CDR3 DNA follows: TGTGCCAGCAGCTTTGACAGCACTGAAGCTTTCTTT.

The chain joins TRBV28 to TRBJ2-7; 7 nucleotides match TRBD2. The V segment lost 7 bases and the J segment 7 bases; nucleotides outside the gene matches: 10. The germline V gene encodes CDR1 MDHEN and CDR2 SYDVKM. The CDR3 consists of 13 residues. CDR3 bases: TGTGCCAGCATCCAAACCGCGGGAGAAGAGCAGTACTTC. Protein: CASIQTAGEEQYF.

The rearrangement uses TRBV9 and TRBJ2-3, with TRBD2 matching 12 bases. V lost 3 bases and J lost 6; bases outside the gene matches: 8. The CDR3 has 16 residues. The V gene's germline CDR1 is SGDLS and CDR2 YYNGEE. In DNA form, the CDR3 reads TGTGCCAGCAGCGAAGCTAGCGGGAGGGGTTCGGATACGCAGTATTTT. Translated, it gives CASSEASGRGSDTQYF.

This chain uses TRBV5-5 with TRBJ2-2, with 8 positions matching TRBD2. Per the germline V gene, CDR1 is SGHKS and CDR2 is YYEKEE (reference sequence). The CDR3 extends over 16 amino acids. The junction had 8 bases not matched to a gene; V was cut back by 4 bases and J by 3 bases. The CDR3, as DNA: TGTGCCAGCAGCGCCCGGGAGCGGGGGTACACCGGGGAGCTGTTTTTT. Protein: CASSARERGYTGELFF.

The chain carries TRBV9 and TRBJ1-1, with D unresolved. This CDR3 has 15 amino acids. V lost 0 bases and J 2 bases, leaving 11 bases between the germline ends. Per the germline V gene, CDR1 is SGDLS and CDR2 is YYNGEE. CDR3 amino acids: CASSVGSGLNTEAFF. The CDR3 nucleotides are TGTGCCAGCAGCGTAGGGTCCGGCCTAAACACTGAAGCTTTCTTT.

J is TRBJ1-5 and V is TRBV9, with 11 bases identical to TRBD1. V trimming: 7 bases; J trimming: 4 bases; junction bases outside the gene matches: 4. The CDR3 consists of 14 residues. Per the germline V gene, CDR1 is SGDLS and CDR2 is YYNGEE. The CDR3: CASGQGATNQPQHF. The CDR3 DNA reads as TGTGCCAGCGGACAGGGGGCTACAAATCAGCCCCAGCATTTT.

This clone has just one count. The sample holds other DNA sequences that translate to the same CDR3. V usage is TRBV9 and J usage is TRBJ1-2, with TRBD1 matching 7 bases. V shed 0 bases and J 2 bases; nucleotides not matched to a gene: 1. The V gene's germline CDR1 is SGDLS and CDR2 YYNGEE. CDR3 length equals 14 residues. The CDR3 sequence is CASSVGGGNYGYTF. CDR3 DNA sequence: TGTGCCAGCAGCGTAGGAGGGGGCAACTATGGCTACACCTTC.

In DNA, the CDR3 is TGTGCCAGCAGTTTTACCAGAAAGAACACCGGGGAGCTGTTTTTT. Its protein is CASSFTRKNTGELFF. The J gene is TRBJ2-2, the V gene TRBV28; no clear D. V lost 3 bases to trimming and J lost 1 base, with 9 bases between them. The CDR3 contains 15 residues. Germline-derived CDR1 and CDR2 are MDHEN and SYDVKM.

This chain connects TRBV6-4 to TRBJ2-1; D call uncertain. The V gene lost 0 bases and the J gene lost 2 bases, with 5 bases spanning the gap. Germline CDR1 MRHNA, CDR2 SNTAGT. The CDR3 runs to 14 residues. CDR3 DNA sequence: TGTGCCAGCAGTGACTCGATTACCTACAATGAGCAGTTCTTC. Translation gives CASSDSITYNEQFF.

This chain links TRBV27 with TRBJ2-7, with unresolved D. Trimming took off 6 bases at V and 2 bases at J, with 8 bases between the two ends. This CDR3 spans 12 amino acids. Germline V gives CDR1 MNHEY, CDR2 SMNVEV (reference sequence). CDR3 loop: CASSQDTYEQYF. The CDR3 bases are TGTGCCAGCAGCCAAGACACCTACGAGCAGTACTTC.

The rearrangement joins TRBV11-3 to TRBJ2-1; D ambiguous. V lost 1 base, J lost 8 bases, and 15 bases lay in between. From germline, CDR1 is SGHNT and CDR2 YENEEA. The CDR3 consists of 15 residues. Here the CDR3 DNA reads TGTGCCAGCAGCTTAGGGGCTCTTTTGCACGATGAGCAGTTCTTC. It translates to CASSLGALLHDEQFF.

The CDR3 here is CASSALAGAAGELFF. In DNA, the CDR3 is TGTGCCAGCAGTGCACTAGCGGGAGCGGCCGGGGAGCTGTTTTTT. This sequence joins TRBV25-1 and TRBJ2-2, with 11 bases matching TRBD2. The length of the CDR3 is 15 residues. The ends lost 4 bases at V and 6 bases at J; junction bases unmatched: 4. Germline V gene data show CDR1 as MGHDK and CDR2 as SYGVNS. The full variable domain, completed using reference TRBV25-1 and TRBJ2-2, is EADIYQTPRYLVIGTGKKITLECSQTMGHDKMYWYQQDPGMELHLIHYSYGVNSTEKGDLSSESTVSRIRTEHFPLTLESARPSHTSQYLCASSALAGAAGELFFGEGSRLTVL.

The rearrangement joins TRBV13 to TRBJ2-1; D gene uncertain. The CDR3 extends over 14 amino acids. Germline V CDR1 and CDR2: PRHDT, FYEKMQ (reference sequence). V gave up 3 bases and J gave up 6 bases, with 12 bases separating them. CDR3 protein: CASSFQGMANEQFF. Written as DNA, the CDR3 is TGTGCCAGCAGCTTTCAAGGGATGGCCAATGAGCAGTTCTTC.

The chain joins TRBV5-6 to TRBJ2-2; weak D call: TRBD2 (5 bases). This CDR3 is built from 15 residues. Germline CDR1 SGHDT, CDR2 YYEEEE. The V end was cut by 4 bases, the J end by 2 bases, with 12 bases between. CDR3 coding DNA: TGTGCCAGCAGCCCGGGGAGCATTAACACCGGGGAGCTGTTTTTT. Its translation: CASSPGSINTGELFF.

The chain employs TRBV19 and TRBJ2-7, with 11 bases that match TRBD2. The CDR3 covers 17 residues. The V gene end was trimmed by 3 bases and the J gene end by 3 bases; junction bases not matched to a gene: 10. CDR1 and CDR2 (germline): LNHDA, SQIVND (reference sequence). The CDR3 DNA follows: TGTGCCAGTAGTATTTTACCTCCCACTAGCGGGAGCTACGAGCAGTACTTC. Translation: CASSILPPTSGSYEQYF.

In its sample, this clone was seen once. In DNA, the CDR3 is TGTGCCAGTAGTAACCCCCGGGAACTAGCGGCCCTAGGGGTGTACATTCAGTACTTC. Its translation: CASSNPRELAALGVYIQYF. The rearrangement links TRBV19 to TRBJ2-4, with 8 bases identical to TRBD2. Germline CDR1 is LNHDA and CDR2 is SQIVND (reference sequence). The CDR3 length is 19 residues. V lost 4 bases, J lost 8 bases, and 22 bases stayed unmatched.

The V and J genes are TRBV4-1 and TRBJ2-3; D gene unclear. V was clipped by 1 base and J by 1 base, with 6 bases between them. Looked up from germline, CDR1 is MGHRA and CDR2 is YSYEKL. The CDR3 contains 14 residues. CDR3 residues: CASSQVVRTDTQYF. CDR3 in DNA: TGCGCCAGCAGCCAAGTAGTGCGCACAGATACGCAGTATTTT.

The CDR3, as DNA: TGTGCCAGTAGTATGTGGGGGGACTCCTACAATGAGCAGTTCTTC. Protein product: CASSMWGDSYNEQFF. The rearrangement joins TRBV19 to TRBJ2-1; weak D call: TRBD2 (6 bases). There are 15 residues in the CDR3. Germline assignment: CDR1 LNHDA and CDR2 SQIVND (reference sequence). Trimming shortened V by 3 bases and J by 0 bases, and 9 bases separated the two germline ends.

CDR3 sequence: CASVRRTLPYEQYF. For the CDR3, the DNA is TGTGCCAGCGTAAGACGGACGCTTCCCTACGAGCAGTACTTC. The chain has TRBV6-1 and TRBJ2-7; no clear D. Trimming removed 8 bases at V and 2 bases at J, with 16 bases between. Germline CDR1 reads MNHNS; CDR2 reads SASEGT. The CDR3 length is 14 residues.

The rearrangement links TRBV23-1 to TRBJ1-1; tentatively, D is TRBD1 (5 bases). TRBV23-1 counts as an open reading frame of uncertain function. With 7 bases removed from V and 4 bases from J, the gap between germline ends came to 19 bases. This CDR3 is built from 15 residues. CDR3 DNA sequence: TGCGCCAGCAATAAGGGGAGCGGGGTGGGCACTGAAGCTTTCTTT. Its protein is CASNKGSGVGTEAFF.

J is TRBJ2-7 and V is TRBV30; 7 nucleotides line up with TRBD1. This CDR3 has 13 amino acids. V dropped 4 bases and J dropped 3; count of bases not matched to a gene: 6. Germline assignment: CDR1 GTSNPN and CDR2 SVGIG (reference sequence). In DNA, the CDR3 is TGTGCCTGGACCCAGGGGGATGACTACGAGCAGTACTTC. Its translation: CAWTQGDDYEQYF.